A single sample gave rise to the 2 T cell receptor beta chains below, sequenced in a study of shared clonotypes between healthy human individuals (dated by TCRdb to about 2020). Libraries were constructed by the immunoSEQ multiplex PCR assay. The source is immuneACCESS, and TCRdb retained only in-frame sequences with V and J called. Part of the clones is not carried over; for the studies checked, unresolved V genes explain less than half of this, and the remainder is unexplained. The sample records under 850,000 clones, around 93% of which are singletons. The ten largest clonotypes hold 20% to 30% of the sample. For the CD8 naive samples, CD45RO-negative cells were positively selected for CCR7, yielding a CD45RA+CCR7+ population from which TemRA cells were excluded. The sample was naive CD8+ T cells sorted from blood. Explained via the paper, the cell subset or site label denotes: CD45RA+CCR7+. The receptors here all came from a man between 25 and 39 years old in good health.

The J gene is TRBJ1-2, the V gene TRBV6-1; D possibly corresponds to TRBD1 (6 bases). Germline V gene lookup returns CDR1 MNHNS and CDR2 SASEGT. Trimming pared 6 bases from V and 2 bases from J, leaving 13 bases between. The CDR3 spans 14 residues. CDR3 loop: CASSERTANYGYTF. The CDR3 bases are TGTGCCAGCAGCGAAAGGACAGCGAACTATGGCTACACCTTC.

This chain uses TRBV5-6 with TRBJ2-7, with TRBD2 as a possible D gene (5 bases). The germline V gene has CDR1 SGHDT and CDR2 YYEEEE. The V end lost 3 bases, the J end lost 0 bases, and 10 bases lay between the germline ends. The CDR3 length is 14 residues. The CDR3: CASSYAGSSYEQYF. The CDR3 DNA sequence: TGTGCCAGCAGCTACGCGGGTTCCTCCTACGAGCAGTACTTC.